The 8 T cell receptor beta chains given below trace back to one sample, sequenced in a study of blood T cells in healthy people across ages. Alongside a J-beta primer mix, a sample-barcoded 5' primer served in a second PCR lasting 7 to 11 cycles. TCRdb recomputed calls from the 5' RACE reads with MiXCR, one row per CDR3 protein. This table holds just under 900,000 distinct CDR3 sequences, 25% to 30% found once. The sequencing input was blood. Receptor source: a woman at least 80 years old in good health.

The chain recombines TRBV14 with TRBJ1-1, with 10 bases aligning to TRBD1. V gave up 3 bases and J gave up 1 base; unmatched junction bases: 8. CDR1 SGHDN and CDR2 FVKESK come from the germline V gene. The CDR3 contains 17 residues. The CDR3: CASSHLGQGDWNTEAFF. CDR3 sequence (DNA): TGTGCCAGCAGCCACCTCGGACAGGGGGATTGGAACACTGAAGCTTTCTTT.

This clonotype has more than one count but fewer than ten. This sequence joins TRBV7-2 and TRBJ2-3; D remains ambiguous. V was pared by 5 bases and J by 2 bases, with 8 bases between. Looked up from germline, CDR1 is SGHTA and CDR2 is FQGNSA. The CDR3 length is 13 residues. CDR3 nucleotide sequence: TGTGCCAGCAGCCGCCCCATCACAGATACGCAGTATTTT. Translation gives CASSRPITDTQYF.

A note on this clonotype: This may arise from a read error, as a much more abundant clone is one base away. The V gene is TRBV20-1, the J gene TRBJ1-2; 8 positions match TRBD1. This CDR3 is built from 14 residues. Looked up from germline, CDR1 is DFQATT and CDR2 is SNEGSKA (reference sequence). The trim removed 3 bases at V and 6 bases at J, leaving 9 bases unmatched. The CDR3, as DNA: TGCAGTGCTAGGGGGGGACAGGCAAGTAATGGCTACACCTTC. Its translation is CSARGGQASNGYTF.

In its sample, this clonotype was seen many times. Here the CDR3 DNA reads TGTGCCAGCAGGGAGGCAGGACCCTCCTACGAGCAGTACTTC. Protein sequence: CASREAGPSYEQYF. This rearrangement joins TRBV12-3 or TRBV12-4 to TRBJ2-7, with TRBD2 as a possible D gene (5 bases). The CDR3 has 14 residues. The ends were cut back, 6 bases at V and 0 bases at J, with 12 bases in the middle.

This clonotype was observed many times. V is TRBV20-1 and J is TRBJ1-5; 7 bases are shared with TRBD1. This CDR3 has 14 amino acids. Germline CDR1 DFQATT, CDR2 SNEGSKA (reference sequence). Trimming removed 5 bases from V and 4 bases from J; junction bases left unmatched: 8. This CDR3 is CSAWGQLRNQPQHF. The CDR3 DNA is TGCAGTGCTTGGGGACAGTTAAGGAATCAGCCCCAGCATTTT.

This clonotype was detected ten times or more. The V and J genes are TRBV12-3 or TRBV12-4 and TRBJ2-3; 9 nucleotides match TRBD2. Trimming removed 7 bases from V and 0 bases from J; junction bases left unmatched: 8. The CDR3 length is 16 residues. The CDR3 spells CASKPVAGASTDTQYF. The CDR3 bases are TGTGCCAGCAAACCGGTAGCGGGGGCCAGCACAGATACGCAGTATTTT.

CDR3 bases: TGTGCCAGCACCTTGCGGGGGAGCTACAATGAGCAGTTCTTC. Its protein product is CASTLRGSYNEQFF. This sequence joins TRBV7-2 and TRBJ2-1; 7 bases are shared with TRBD2. The CDR3 has 14 amino acids. J was trimmed by 3 bases and V by 7 bases; bases with no gene match: 6. In germline, CDR1 is SGHTA, CDR2 FQGNSA. Using reference TRBV7-2 and TRBJ2-1 for the parts outside the CDR3, the full variable domain is GAGVSQSPSNKVTEKGKDVELRCDPISGHTALYWYRQSLGQGLEFLIYFQGNSAPDKSGLPSDRFSAERTGGSVSTLTIQRTQQEDSAVYLCASTLRGSYNEQFFGPGTRLTVL.

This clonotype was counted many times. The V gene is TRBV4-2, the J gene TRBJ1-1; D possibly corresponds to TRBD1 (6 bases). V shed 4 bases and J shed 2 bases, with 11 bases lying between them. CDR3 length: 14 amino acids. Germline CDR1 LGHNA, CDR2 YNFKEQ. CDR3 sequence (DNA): TGTGCCAGCAGCCGACGGGACAAAAACACTGAAGCTTTCTTT. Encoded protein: CASSRRDKNTEAFF.